This T cell receptor beta chain was identified during a study of shared clonotypes between healthy human individuals. Trimming cost V 1 base and J 0 bases, with 3 bases left between them. Germline values: CDR1 SGHVS, CDR2 FNYEAQ. The CDR3 consists of 14 residues. Assay used: immunoSEQ multiplex PCR; TCRdb lists only in-frame clones, some missing. Of about 560,000 clones listed, around 77% are singletons. The clonotype originates from a woman in her thirties or forties in good health. Some clones in this sample may be carry-over from other donors' samples. V gene TRBV7-6 combines with J gene TRBJ1-4, with unresolved D. Sequenced: PBMCs. The CDR3 region has the DNA TGTGCCAGCAGCTTAGAGGCAACTAATGAAAAACTGTTTTTT. Amino acid sequence: CASSLEATNEKLFF.